Included here is one TCR beta chain sequence, with context. Its antigen is unidentified. The source of the sample is a study of T cell responses to AZD1222 COVID-19 vaccine. Looking at the study overall: Second doses were pooled across both intervals (about 4 or about 12 weeks). Study-wide results and caveats: Repertoire sampling happened only post peak T cell response. The study found Spike-specific TCR breadth and depth rose after two AZD1222 doses. Clonal diversity was possibly underestimated, and white British individuals and females predominated among donors.

Repertoires were generated with immunoSEQ multiplex PCR, while TCRdb's copy carries only in-frame clones and drops some. The table includes approximately 90,000 clones, over 75% detected once. This TCR was recovered from an adult in good health. The source was peripheral blood, collected on day 0 of AZD1222 vaccination.

CDR3 sequence: CASSVGLASSYNEQFF. CDR3 DNA: TGTGCCAGCAGTGTAGGGCTAGCTAGCTCCTACAATGAGCAGTTCTTC. The chain links TRBV6-4 to TRBJ2-1, with a weak D call TRBD2 (5 bases). The CDR3 has 16 amino acids. Germline assignment: CDR1 MRHNA and CDR2 SNTAGT. Trimming shortened V by 4 bases and J by 0 bases, and 13 bases separated the two germline ends.